The present T cell receptor beta chain was sequenced within a study of blood T cell repertoires in COVID-19. Study summary: COVID-19 samples, acute and convalescent, were from the United States, Italy and Spain.

The repertoire was sequenced with immunoSEQ multiplex PCR; TCRdb's copy has only in-frame clones and lacks some. The sample has around 50,000 clones, roughly 83% seen once. The length of the CDR3 is 15 residues. The germline V gene encodes CDR1 MNHEY and CDR2 SMNVEV (reference sequence). The V end was cut by 1 base, the J end by 2 bases, with 12 bases between. Sequencing was carried out using peripheral blood. The rearrangement links TRBV27 to TRBJ2-7; D is possibly TRBD2 (6 bases). The sequence came from a human donor in a cohort sampled during active COVID-19. CDR3 DNA: TGTGCCAGCAGTTTATTGGCGGGGAGTACCTACGAGCAGTACTTC. Amino acids: CASSLLAGSTYEQYF.